Listed here is a single T cell receptor (beta chain). Antigen: not known. These data come from a study of human thymus T cells. The V segment lost 5 bases and the J segment 1 base; nucleotides outside the gene matches: 6. Germline lookup yields CDR1 ENHRY and CDR2 SYGVKD. This CDR3 has 15 amino acids. During corrective heart surgery, resections were taken, and the thymus tissue came from them. Among the donors, all were healthy Finnish infants having corrective surgery for congenital heart defects. The method was immunoSEQ multiplex PCR; TCRdb's version includes in-frame clones alone and lacks a portion of them. The sample has 55,000 to 85,000 clones, roughly 94% seen once; the top ten hold approximately 0.031%. Points from the study as a whole: It looked as if thymic and blood repertoires used V and J genes in a biased way.

The sequence came from a girl under two years old with a congenital heart defect but otherwise immunologically healthy. The V and J genes are TRBV10-3 and TRBJ2-7, with 9 nucleotides matching TRBD1. Sequencing was carried out using thymus tissue. The CDR3 nucleotides read TGTGCCATCAGTCCCGGGGACAGGGCGTCCTACGAGCAGTACTTC. Translating gives CAISPGDRASYEQYF.